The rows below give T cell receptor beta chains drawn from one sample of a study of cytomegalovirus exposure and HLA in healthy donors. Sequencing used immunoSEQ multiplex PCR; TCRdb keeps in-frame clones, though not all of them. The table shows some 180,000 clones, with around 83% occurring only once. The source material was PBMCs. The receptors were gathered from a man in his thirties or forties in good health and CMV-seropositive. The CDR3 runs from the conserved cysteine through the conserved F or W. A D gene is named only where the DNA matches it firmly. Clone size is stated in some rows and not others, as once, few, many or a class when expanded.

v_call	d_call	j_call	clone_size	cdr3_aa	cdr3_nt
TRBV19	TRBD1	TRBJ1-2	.	CASSGGQGINYGYTF	TGTGCCAGTAGTGGGGGACAGGGGATCAACTATGGCTACACCTTC
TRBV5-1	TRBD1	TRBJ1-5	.	CASSLDGTANNQPQHF	TGCGCCAGCAGCCTGGACGGGACAGCTAACAATCAGCCCCAGCATTTT
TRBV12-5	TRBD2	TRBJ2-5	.	CASGLVEGASIAGGRETQYF	TGTGCTAGTGGTTTGGTAGAAGGGGCCTCAATAGCGGGAGGTAGGGAGACCCAGTACTTC
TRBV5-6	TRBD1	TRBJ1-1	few	CASSWDRGWDTEAFF	TGTGCCAGCAGCTGGGACAGGGGTTGGGACACTGAAGCTTTCTTT
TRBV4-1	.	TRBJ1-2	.	CASSQAVSLSGYTF	TGCGCCAGCAGCCAAGCTGTGAGTCTTTCTGGCTACACCTTC
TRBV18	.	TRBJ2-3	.	CASSPRTGSFDTDTQYF	TGTGCCAGCTCACCACGAACAGGGTCTTTTGACACAGATACGCAGTATTTT
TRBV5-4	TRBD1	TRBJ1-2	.	CASSLRGRGNYGYTF	TGTGCCAGCAGCTTGAGGGGGCGCGGTAACTATGGCTACACCTTC
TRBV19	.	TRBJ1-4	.	CASSTLQKKKEKLFF	TGTGCCAGTAGTACTCTACAGAAAAAGAAGGAAAAACTGTTTTTT
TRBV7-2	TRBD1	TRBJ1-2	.	CASSDRVTGYGYTF	TGTGCCAGCAGCGACAGGGTTACCGGCTATGGCTACACCTTC
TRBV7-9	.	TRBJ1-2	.	CASSDLGRGANYGYTF	TGTGCCAGCAGCGATCTTGGGCGGGGAGCTAACTATGGCTACACCTTC
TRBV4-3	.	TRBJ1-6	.	CASSLGGGSYNSPLHF	TGCGCCAGCAGCCTAGGGGGGGGCTCCTATAATTCACCCCTCCACTTT
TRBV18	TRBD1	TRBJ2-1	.	CASSLDRDRVHEQFF	TGTGCCAGCTCCCTCGACCGGGACAGGGTCCATGAGCAGTTCTTC
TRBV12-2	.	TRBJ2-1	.	CASRLAQDSYNEQFF	TGTGCAAGTCGCTTAGCGCAGGACAGTTACAATGAGCAGTTCTTC
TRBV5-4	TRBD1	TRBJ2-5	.	CASSFDRGSLKTQYF	TGTGCCAGCAGCTTTGACAGGGGAAGTTTGAAGACCCAGTACTTC
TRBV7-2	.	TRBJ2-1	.	CASSSTRVEQFF	TGTGCCAGCAGCTCCACTAGGGTCGAGCAGTTCTTC
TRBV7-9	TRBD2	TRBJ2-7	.	CASSSSGRADEQYF	TGTGCCAGCAGCTCTAGCGGGAGGGCGGACGAGCAGTACTTC
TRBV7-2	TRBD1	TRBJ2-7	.	CASSALGTGFEQYF	TGTGCCAGCAGCGCCCTCGGGACAGGTTTCGAGCAGTACTTC
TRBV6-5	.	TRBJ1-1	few	CASGGWGTEAFF	TGTGCCAGCGGGGGGTGGGGCACTGAAGCTTTCTTT
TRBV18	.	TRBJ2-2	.	CASSPSSLDTGELFF	TGTGCCAGCTCACCAAGCTCGTTGGACACCGGGGAGCTGTTTTTT
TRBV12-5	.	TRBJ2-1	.	CASGPVASYNEQFF	TGTGCTAGTGGTCCGGTCGCTTCCTACAATGAGCAGTTCTTC
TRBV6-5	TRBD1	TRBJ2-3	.	CASRGQEGTDTQYF	TGTGCCAGCAGGGGACAGGAAGGAACAGATACGCAGTATTTT
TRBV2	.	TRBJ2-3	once	CASSEARLAVIVTDTQYF	TGTGCCAGCAGTGAAGCGCGGCTTGCAGTTATCGTCACAGATACGCAGTATTTT
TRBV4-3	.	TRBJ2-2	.	CASSQFRGEIWELFF	TGCGCCAGCAGCCAATTCAGGGGGGAGATTTGGGAGCTGTTTTTT
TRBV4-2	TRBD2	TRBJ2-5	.	CASSPGTSGIKGETQYF	TGTGCCAGCAGCCCGGGGACTAGCGGGATTAAGGGAGAGACCCAGTACTTC
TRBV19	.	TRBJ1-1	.	CASTKTGRRTEAFF	TGTGCCAGTACCAAAACAGGGAGAAGGACTGAAGCTTTCTTT
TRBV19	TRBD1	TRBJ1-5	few	CASSSWTGPQPQHF	TGTGCCAGTAGTTCTTGGACAGGACCCCAGCCCCAGCATTTT
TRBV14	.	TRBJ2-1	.	CASSGFYEQFF	TGTGCCAGCAGCGGCTTTTATGAGCAGTTCTTC
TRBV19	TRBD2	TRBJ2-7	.	CASRTSNSYEQYF	TGTGCCAGTAGGACTAGCAACTCCTACGAGCAGTACTTC
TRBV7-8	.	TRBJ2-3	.	CASSLRTYRDTQYF	TGTGCCAGCAGCCTCCGGACTTACCGGGATACGCAGTATTTT
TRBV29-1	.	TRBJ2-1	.	CSVGGWGETEQFF	TGCAGCGTGGGGGGATGGGGGGAGACGGAGCAGTTCTTC
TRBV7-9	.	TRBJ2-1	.	CASSSRAESYNEQFF	TGTGCCAGCAGCTCGCGGGCGGAGTCCTACAATGAGCAGTTCTTC
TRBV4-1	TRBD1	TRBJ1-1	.	CASSQADRVNTEAFF	TGCGCCAGCAGCCAAGCCGACAGGGTGAACACTGAAGCTTTCTTT
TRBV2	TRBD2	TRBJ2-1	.	CASSEARLADFNEQFF	TGTGCCAGCAGTGAAGCCCGACTAGCGGATTTCAATGAGCAGTTCTTC
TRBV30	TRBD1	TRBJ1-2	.	CAWSYLTGGSGYTF	TGTGCCTGGAGCTACCTCACAGGGGGCTCTGGCTACACCTTC
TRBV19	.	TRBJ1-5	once	CASSKQDHQPQHF	TGTGCCAGTAGTAAACAGGATCATCAGCCCCAGCATTTT
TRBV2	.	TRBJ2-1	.	CASSGSGDSIYEQFF	TGTGCCAGCAGTGGCTCGGGAGACAGTATCTATGAGCAGTTCTTC
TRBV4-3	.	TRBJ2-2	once	CASSQDRGAGELFF	TGCGCCAGCAGCCAAGACAGGGGTGCCGGGGAGCTGTTTTTT
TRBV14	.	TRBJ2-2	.	CASSQGRGFQRGELFF	TGTGCCAGCAGCCAAGGGCGGGGTTTCCAACGAGGGGAGCTGTTTTTT